This T cell receptor (beta chain) originates from a study of human T cells and chemical hapten exposure. One entry per CDR3 protein, called by TCRdb with MiXCR from the RACE reads. The table lists under 110,000 distinct CDR3 sequences, more than 10% of them singletons. Stated time point: pre-sensitization, week 0. Treatment in this sample: therapeutic diphenylcyclopropenone sensitization with weekly scalp DPC. This CDR3 spans 14 amino acids. Germline CDR1 reads SEHNR; CDR2 reads FQNEAQ (reference sequence). With respect to this clonotype: A read error is possible here, since a much larger clone lies one base away.

The origin of this receptor is a woman between 45 and 60 years old with alopecia areata. Some clones in this sample may be carry-over from other donors' samples. This material consisted of whole blood, taken in connection with sensitization to the hapten diphenylcyclopropenone (DPC). This chain links TRBV7-9 with TRBJ1-4, with a possible D match to TRBD1 (6 bases). CDR3 nucleotide sequence: TGTGCCAGCAGCTTCATGGGGACAAATGGAAAACTGTTTTTT. Protein: CASSFMGTNGKLFF.